What follows is one T cell receptor beta chain and its context. CDR1 is SEHNR and CDR2 is FQNEAQ in the germline V gene (reference sequence). V was trimmed by 5 bases and J by 6 bases, leaving 14 bases between them. This CDR3 has 14 residues. These data come from a study of blood T cell repertoires in COVID-19. Looking at the study overall: Donors in the United States, Italy and Spain gave samples during acute or convalescent COVID-19.

Original analysis: Amplification of reference gene primers provided the estimated nucleated cell counts. Profiling relied on immunoSEQ multiplex PCR, and the TCRdb table lists in-frame clones only, not all of them. That table is the source of V, J and clone size, and D and trimming were worked out from the DNA. The table has under 400,000 clones, around 90% seen once. The sequence was obtained from a man younger than 30 with active or convalescent COVID-19. The chain employs TRBV7-9 and TRBJ1-5; D not resolved. The sequenced sample was peripheral blood. In nucleotides, the CDR3 is TGTGCCAGCAGCCGCCCGGGAACGGGTCAGCCCCAGCATTTT. Residues: CASSRPGTGQPQHF.